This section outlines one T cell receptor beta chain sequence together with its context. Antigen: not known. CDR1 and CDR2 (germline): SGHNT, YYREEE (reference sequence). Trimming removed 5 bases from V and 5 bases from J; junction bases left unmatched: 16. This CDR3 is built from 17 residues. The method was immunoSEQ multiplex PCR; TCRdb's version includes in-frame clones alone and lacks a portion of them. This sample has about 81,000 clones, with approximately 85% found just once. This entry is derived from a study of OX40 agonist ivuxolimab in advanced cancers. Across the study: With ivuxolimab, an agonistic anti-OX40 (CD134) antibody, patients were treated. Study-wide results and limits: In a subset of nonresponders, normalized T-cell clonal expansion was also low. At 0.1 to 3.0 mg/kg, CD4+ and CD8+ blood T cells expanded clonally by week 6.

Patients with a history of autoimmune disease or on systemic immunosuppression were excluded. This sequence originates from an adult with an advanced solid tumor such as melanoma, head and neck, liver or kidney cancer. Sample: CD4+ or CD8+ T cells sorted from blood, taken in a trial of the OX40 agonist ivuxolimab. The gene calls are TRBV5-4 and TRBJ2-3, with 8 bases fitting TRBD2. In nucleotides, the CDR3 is TGTGCCAGCAGACGAGGACTAGCTTTAACCTATCTAGATACGCAGTATTTT. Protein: CASRRGLALTYLDTQYF.